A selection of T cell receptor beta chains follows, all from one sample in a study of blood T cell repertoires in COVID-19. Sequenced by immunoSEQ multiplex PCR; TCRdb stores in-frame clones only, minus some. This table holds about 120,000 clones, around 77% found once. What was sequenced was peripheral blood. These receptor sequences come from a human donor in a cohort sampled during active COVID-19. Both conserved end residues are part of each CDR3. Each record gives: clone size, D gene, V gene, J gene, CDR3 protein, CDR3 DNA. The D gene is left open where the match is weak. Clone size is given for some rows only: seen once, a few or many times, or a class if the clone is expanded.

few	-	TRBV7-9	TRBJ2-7	CASSGRDYEQYF	TGTGCCAGCAGCGGCAGGGATTACGAGCAGTACTTC
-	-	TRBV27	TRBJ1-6	CASSLSGGSSYNSPLHF	TGTGCCAGCAGTTTATCTGGGGGGAGCTCCTATAATTCACCCCTCCACTTT
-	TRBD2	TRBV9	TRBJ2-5	CASSSPRGGGRAGGETQYF	TGTGCCAGCAGCTCCCCAAGGGGCGGGGGGCGAGCGGGTGGTGAGACCCAGTACTTC
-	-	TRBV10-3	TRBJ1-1	CAISESSREAFF	TGTGCCATCAGTGAGTCGAGTCGGGAAGCTTTCTTT
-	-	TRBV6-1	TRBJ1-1	CASSEDSNTEAFF	TGTGCCAGCAGTGAAGACAGTAACACTGAAGCTTTCTTT
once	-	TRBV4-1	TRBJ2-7	CASSGGPSPYEQYF	TGCGCCAGCTCAGGGGGGCCTTCTCCCTACGAGCAGTACTTC
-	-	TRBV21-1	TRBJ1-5	CASSDWTGNQPQHF	TGTGCCAGCAGCGATTGGACAGGGAATCAGCCCCAGCATTTT
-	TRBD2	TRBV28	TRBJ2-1	CASSLGLAGAYNEQFF	TGTGCCAGCAGTTTGGGACTAGCGGGAGCCTACAATGAGCAGTTCTTC
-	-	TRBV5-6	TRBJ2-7	CASSFQGNEQYF	TGTGCCAGCAGCTTCCAGGGGAACGAGCAGTACTTC
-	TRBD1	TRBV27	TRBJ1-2	CASSSTGWYGYTF	TGTGCCAGCAGTTCGACAGGGTGGTATGGCTACACCTTC
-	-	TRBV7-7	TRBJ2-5	CASSGRTGRDQETQYF	TGTGCTAGCAGCGGGAGGACAGGGCGGGATCAGGAGACCCAGTACTTC
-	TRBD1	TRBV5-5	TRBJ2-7	CASSWGQGSYEQYF	TGTGCCAGCAGCTGGGGACAGGGCTCCTACGAGCAGTACTTC
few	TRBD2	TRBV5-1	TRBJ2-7	CASSPGAGITGDF	TGCGCCAGCAGCCCGGGAGCGGGAATCACCGGGGACTTC
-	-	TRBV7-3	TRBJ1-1	CASSFSASPMNTEAFF	TGTGCCAGCAGCTTCAGCGCATCCCCAATGAACACTGAAGCTTTCTTT
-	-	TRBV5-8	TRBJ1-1	CASSFWSRESTEAFF	TGTGCCAGCAGCTTTTGGAGCAGGGAAAGTACTGAAGCTTTCTTT
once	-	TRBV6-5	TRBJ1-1	CASSPWQQGKGAFF	TGTGCCAGCAGTCCCTGGCAACAGGGAAAAGGAGCTTTCTTT
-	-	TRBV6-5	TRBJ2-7	CASAPDSGEQYF	TGTGCCAGCGCACCCGACAGTGGCGAGCAGTACTTC
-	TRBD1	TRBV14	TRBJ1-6	CASSALTGFNSPLHF	TGTGCCAGCAGCGCGTTGACAGGGTTTAATTCACCCCTCCACTTT
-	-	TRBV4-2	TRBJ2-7	CASSQERGQSYEQYF	TGTGCCAGCAGCCAAGAGCGGGGACAGAGCTACGAGCAGTACTTC
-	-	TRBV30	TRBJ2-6	CAWTVGVAGANVLTF	TGTGCCTGGACTGTCGGGGTCGCTGGGGCCAACGTCCTGACTTTC
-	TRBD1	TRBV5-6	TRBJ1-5	CASSWRDRGTQPQHF	TGTGCCAGCAGCTGGCGGGACAGGGGAACTCAGCCCCAGCATTTT
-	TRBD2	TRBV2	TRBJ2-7	CASSEGGGLTYEQYF	TGTGCCAGCAGTGAAGGGGGGGGACTCACCTACGAGCAGTACTTC
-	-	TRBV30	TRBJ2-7	CAWSQGTGEKGSEQYF	TGTGCCTGGTCCCAAGGTACTGGGGAGAAAGGCTCCGAGCAGTACTTC
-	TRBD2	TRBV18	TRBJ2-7	CASSLTSGSRGEQYF	TGTGCCAGCTCACTGACTAGCGGGAGTCGAGGGGAGCAGTACTTC
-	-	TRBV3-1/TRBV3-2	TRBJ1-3	CASRQSSGNTIYF	TGTGCCAGCAGACAGAGCTCTGGAAACACCATATATTTT
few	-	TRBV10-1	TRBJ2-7	CASNPGDSSYEQYF	TGCGCCAGCAATCCGGGGGACAGTTCCTACGAGCAGTACTTC
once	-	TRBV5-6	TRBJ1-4	CASSLRGNEKLFF	TGTGCCAGCAGTTTACGGGGGAATGAAAAACTGTTTTTT
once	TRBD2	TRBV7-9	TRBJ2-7	CASSHSGGAWDEQYF	TGTGCCAGCAGCCATAGCGGGGGGGCCTGGGACGAGCAGTACTTC
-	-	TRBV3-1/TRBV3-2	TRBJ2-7	CASSQDPPGTASYEQYF	TGTGCCAGCAGCCAAGATCCCCCAGGGACTGCCTCCTACGAGCAGTACTTC
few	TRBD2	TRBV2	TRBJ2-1	CASSSRTSGGNNEQFF	TGTGCCAGCAGTTCCCGGACTAGCGGGGGGAACAATGAGCAGTTCTTC
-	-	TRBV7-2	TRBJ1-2	CASSPQVSGAYGYTF	TGTGCCAGCAGCCCACAGGTTTCCGGCGCCTATGGCTACACCTTC
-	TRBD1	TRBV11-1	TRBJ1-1	CASSFRQGLNTEAFF	TGTGCCAGCAGCTTTCGACAGGGTTTGAACACTGAAGCTTTCTTT
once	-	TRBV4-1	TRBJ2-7	CASSQALGLQSSYEQYF	TGCGCCAGCAGCCAAGCATTGGGACTCCAAAGCTCCTACGAGCAGTACTTC
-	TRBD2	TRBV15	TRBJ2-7	CATSREGLSYEQYF	TGTGCCACCAGCAGAGAGGGACTATCCTACGAGCAGTACTTC
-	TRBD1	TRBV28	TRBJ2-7	CASRETGNYEQYF	TGTGCCAGCAGAGAGACAGGGAACTACGAGCAGTACTTC
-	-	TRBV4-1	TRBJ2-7	CASSQMGAGEYEQYF	TGCGCCAGCAGCCAGATGGGGGCAGGGGAGTACGAGCAGTACTTC
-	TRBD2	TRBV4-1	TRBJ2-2	CASRILAGGNTGELFF	TGCGCCAGCCGGATCTTAGCGGGGGGAAACACCGGGGAGCTGTTTTTT
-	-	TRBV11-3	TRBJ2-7	CASSFVGPPAYEQYF	TGTGCCAGCAGCTTTGTTGGGCCCCCCGCCTACGAGCAGTACTTC
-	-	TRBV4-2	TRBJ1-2	CASSPGGGGRGYTF	TGTGCCAGCAGCCCCGGGGGGGGTGGTAGAGGCTACACCTTC
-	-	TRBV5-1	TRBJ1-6	CASRRDPNSPLHF	TGCGCCAGCAGGCGGGACCCTAATTCACCCCTCCACTTT
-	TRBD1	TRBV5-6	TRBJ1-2	CASSVDRGYGYTF	TGTGCCAGCAGCGTGGACAGGGGGTATGGCTACACCTTC
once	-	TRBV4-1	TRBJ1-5	CASSQGRYPSNQPQHF	TGCGCCAGCAGCCAAGGGCGGTACCCAAGCAATCAGCCCCAGCATTTT
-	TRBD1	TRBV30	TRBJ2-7	CAWRPNNRDRSTYEQYF	TGTGCCTGGAGACCCAACAACCGGGACAGGTCGACCTACGAGCAGTACTTC
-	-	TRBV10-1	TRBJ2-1	CARRGSSECSYNEQFF	TGCGCCAGGAGGGGATCTAGCGAATGCTCCTACAATGAGCAGTTCTTC
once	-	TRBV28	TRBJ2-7	CASSFDLQGSYEQYF	TGTGCCAGCAGTTTTGATCTACAGGGATCCTACGAGCAGTACTTC
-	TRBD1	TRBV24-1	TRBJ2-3	CATSDLGTGADTQYF	TGTGCCACCAGTGATTTAGGGACAGGGGCGGATACGCAGTATTTT
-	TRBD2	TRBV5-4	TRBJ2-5	CASSLTSGGRQETQYF	TGTGCCAGCAGCTTGACTAGCGGGGGACGCCAAGAGACCCAGTACTTC